Listed here is a single T cell receptor beta chain. TCRdb re-called the 5' RACE reads with MiXCR, one entry per CDR3 protein. This table has approximately 300,000 distinct CDR3 sequences, around 7.3% appearing once. The data stem from a study of T cells after yellow fever vaccination. Study information: Fractions low in cell number were prepared with SMART-Seq v4 Ultra Low Input.

Trimming stripped 0 bases from V and 0 bases from J, with 11 bases between. Per the germline V gene, CDR1 is MGHDK and CDR2 is SYGVNS. The CDR3 runs to 16 residues. Source: PBMCs, taken approximately 40 days after the first yellow fever vaccination. The origin of this receptor is a man aged 18 to 30 who received the YFV17D yellow fever vaccine. This rearrangement joins TRBV25-1 to TRBJ2-5; D may be TRBD1 or TRBD2 (5 bases each). The CDR3 bases are TGTGCCAGCAGTGAATATGGGACGGCGTACCAAGAGACCCAGTACTTC. Its protein is CASSEYGTAYQETQYF.